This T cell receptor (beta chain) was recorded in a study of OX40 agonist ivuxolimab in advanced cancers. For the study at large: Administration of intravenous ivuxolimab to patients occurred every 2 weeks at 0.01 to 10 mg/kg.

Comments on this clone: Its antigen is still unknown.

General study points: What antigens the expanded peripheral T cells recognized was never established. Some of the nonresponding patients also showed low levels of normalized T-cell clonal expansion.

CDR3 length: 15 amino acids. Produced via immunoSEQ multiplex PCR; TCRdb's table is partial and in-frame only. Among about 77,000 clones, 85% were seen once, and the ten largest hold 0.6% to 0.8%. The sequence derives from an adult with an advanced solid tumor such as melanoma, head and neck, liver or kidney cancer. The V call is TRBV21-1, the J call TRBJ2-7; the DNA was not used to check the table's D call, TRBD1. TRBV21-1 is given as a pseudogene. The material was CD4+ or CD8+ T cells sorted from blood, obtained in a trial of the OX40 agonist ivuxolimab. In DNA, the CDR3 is TGTGCCAGCAGCATCCCAACAGGGGGCTGGAACGAGCAGTACTTC. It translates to CASSIPTGGWNEQYF.